The following is a T cell receptor (beta chain) sequence with its context. Its recognized antigen is unknown. Base qualities are missing; no much larger clone stands one base away. The V end loses 8 bases and the J end loses 1 base, and a stretch of 11 bases separates them. The CDR3, cysteine through phenylalanine, is 13 amino acids long. Solely the CDR3 DNA is kept, with 39 bases framed from the first base. CDR1 and CDR2 are read off the germline V gene as MGHRA and YSYEKL. Samples came from patients with Merkel cell carcinoma. The library was built by means of the immunoSEQ multiplex PCR assay. The immuneACCESS repertoire file appears here via TCRdb, limited to in-frame rearrangements. These files lack a portion of the clones; in checked studies, under half of the deficit traces to unresolved V genes, and the cause of the others is not known. The sample includes roughly 11,000 clones, with just under 97% observed a single time. The ten largest clones capture approximately 1% of the sample.

The sample is drawn from a study of T cells and Merkel cell carcinoma outcomes (TCRdb year 2020). Context from the whole study: The tumor T-cell repertoire, together with T-cell density, was examined as a predictor of clinical outcome in patients with Merkel cell carcinoma. Summary of the overall study and its limitations: According to the report, clinical outcomes in Merkel cell carcinoma patients could be predicted using T-cell density together with features of the T-cell repertoire.

The chain was built from TRBV4-1 and TRBJ1-1, with no confidently assigned D gene. This TCR was sampled from a human donor with Merkel cell carcinoma. The sequenced material came from tumor tissue from Merkel cell carcinoma. The CDR3 corresponds to CASRLVRNTEAFF. The bases read TGCGCCAGCCGCCTGGTCCGGAACACTGAAGCTTTCTTT.